A selection of T cell receptor beta chains follows, all from one sample in a study of regulatory T cells in long-lasting Graves disease. Using its own MiXCR run on the multiplex PCR reads, TCRdb lists one record per CDR3 protein. Of about 220,000 distinct CDR3 sequences in the sample, approximately 18% were seen once. These data were likewise used in another study, on T cells in Graves' hyperthyroidism and ophthalmopathy.

The sequences come from peripheral blood mononuclear cells (PBMCs), collected at new diagnosis, from a patient treated with antithyroid drugs. Receptor source: a woman aged 30 to 39 with Graves disease. Both conserved end residues are part of each CDR3. The D gene is left open where the match is weak. Clone size is stated in some rows and not others, as once, few, many or a class when expanded.

j_call | clone_size | v_call | d_call | cdr3_aa | cdr3_nt
TRBJ2-2 | many | TRBV5-1 | NA | CASSPVVYPNTGELFF | TGCGCCAGCAGCCCGGTGGTCTATCCGAACACCGGGGAGCTGTTTTTT
TRBJ1-1 | NA | TRBV2 | NA | CASSDLRNTEAFF | TGTGCCAGCAGTGATCTCAGGAACACTGAAGCTTTCTTT
TRBJ2-3 | NA | TRBV11-2 | TRBD2 | CASSFLRLARDTQYF | TGTGCCAGCAGCTTTCTCAGACTAGCGAGAGATACGCAGTATTTT
TRBJ2-3 | once | TRBV29-1 | TRBD2 | CSVEVEVVRAGASFPDTQYF | TGCAGCGTTGAAGTTGAAGTCGTGAGAGCGGGAGCTTCCTTTCCAGATACGCAGTATTTT
TRBJ2-7 | many | TRBV10-3 | NA | CAISPTTYEQYF | TGTGCCATCAGTCCAACAACCTACGAGCAGTACTTC
TRBJ1-1 | many | TRBV24-1 | NA | CATSDRGYEAFF | TGTGCCACCAGTGACCGCGGATATGAAGCTTTCTTT
TRBJ2-7 | many | TRBV20-1 | TRBD1 | CSASHPDRERGVYEQYF | TGCAGTGCTAGCCATCCGGACAGGGAGAGAGGGGTCTACGAGCAGTACTTC
TRBJ2-7 | many | TRBV10-1 | NA | CASSAGVGAGYEQYF | TGCGCCAGCAGTGCCGGAGTCGGCGCAGGCTACGAGCAGTACTTC
TRBJ2-7 | many | TRBV6-1 | TRBD2 | CASSGLADSYEQYF | TGTGCCAGCAGCGGACTAGCGGACTCCTACGAGCAGTACTTC
TRBJ2-7 | few | TRBV2 | TRBD2 | CASSEVGRTSGYEQYF | TGTGCCAGCAGTGAAGTGGGGAGGACTAGTGGTTACGAGCAGTACTTC
TRBJ1-6 | many | TRBV19 | NA | CASSSPGKDNSPLHF | TGTGCCAGTAGTAGCCCCGGAAAGGATAATTCACCCCTCCACTTT
TRBJ1-3 | many | TRBV11-2 | NA | CASSLGGNGNTIYF | TGTGCCAGCAGCTTGGGCGGGAATGGAAACACCATATATTTT
TRBJ2-1 | many | TRBV13 | TRBD2 | CASSLGGRADNEQFF | TGTGCCAGCAGCTTAGGGGGGAGGGCCGACAATGAGCAGTTCTTC
TRBJ1-2 | many | TRBV30 | TRBD1 | CAWSSSGTVGYGYTF | TGTGCCTGGAGTTCCTCCGGGACAGTTGGTTATGGCTACACCTTC
TRBJ2-1 | NA | TRBV5-4 | NA | CASSPPREASYNEQFF | TGTGCCAGCAGCCCACCAAGGGAGGCATCTTACAATGAGCAGTTCTTC
TRBJ2-3 | many | TRBV5-1 | TRBD2 | CASSLGLTSGRSTDTQYF | TGCGCCAGCAGCTTGGGACTCACTAGCGGGAGAAGCACAGATACGCAGTATTTT
TRBJ1-1 | NA | TRBV7-9 | NA | CASSPRGQNTEAFF | TGTGCCAGCAGCCCGCGGGGACAGAACACTGAAGCTTTCTTT
TRBJ1-5 | many | TRBV19 | NA | CASSSGRGKSNQPQHF | TGTGCCAGTAGTAGTGGCAGGGGAAAAAGTAATCAGCCCCAGCATTTT
TRBJ1-3 | few | TRBV7-9 | NA | CASSTLTGLSGNTIYF | TGTGCCAGCAGCACCCTCACAGGGCTCTCTGGAAACACCATATATTTT
TRBJ2-7 | many | TRBV12-3/TRBV12-4 | NA | CASSLAGPSYEQYF | TGTGCCAGCAGTTTAGCAGGACCTTCCTACGAGCAGTACTTC
TRBJ1-1 | many | TRBV29-1 | NA | CSVGGTLNTEAFF | TGCAGCGTTGGCGGGACCCTGAACACTGAAGCTTTCTTT
TRBJ2-1 | many | TRBV18 | TRBD1 | CASSTLGTGASNEQFF | TGTGCCAGCTCAACCCTCGGGACAGGGGCATCTAATGAGCAGTTCTTC
TRBJ2-3 | many | TRBV2 | NA | CASSELKRPRTDTQYF | TGTGCCAGCAGTGAACTTAAGCGCCCGCGCACAGATACGCAGTATTTT
TRBJ1-3 | few | TRBV6-1 | NA | CASSLSGTAGNTIYF | TGTGCCAGCAGTCTCTCCGGGACGGCTGGAAACACCATATATTTT
TRBJ2-5 | many | TRBV24-1 | NA | CATSDIGQLKETQYF | TGTGCCACCAGTGATATAGGACAGTTAAAAGAGACCCAGTACTTC
TRBJ1-6 | many | TRBV7-3 | NA | CASSQPRGNSYNSPLHF | TGTGCCAGCAGCCAACCCAGGGGAAATTCCTATAATTCACCCCTCCACTTT
TRBJ2-7 | many | TRBV6-9 | NA | CASSYYGSSYEQYF | TGTGCCAGCAGTTACTACGGTAGCTCCTACGAGCAGTACTTC
TRBJ2-2 | many | TRBV7-8 | NA | CASSLRHSGELFF | TGTGCCAGCAGCTTGCGCCATTCCGGGGAGCTGTTTTTT